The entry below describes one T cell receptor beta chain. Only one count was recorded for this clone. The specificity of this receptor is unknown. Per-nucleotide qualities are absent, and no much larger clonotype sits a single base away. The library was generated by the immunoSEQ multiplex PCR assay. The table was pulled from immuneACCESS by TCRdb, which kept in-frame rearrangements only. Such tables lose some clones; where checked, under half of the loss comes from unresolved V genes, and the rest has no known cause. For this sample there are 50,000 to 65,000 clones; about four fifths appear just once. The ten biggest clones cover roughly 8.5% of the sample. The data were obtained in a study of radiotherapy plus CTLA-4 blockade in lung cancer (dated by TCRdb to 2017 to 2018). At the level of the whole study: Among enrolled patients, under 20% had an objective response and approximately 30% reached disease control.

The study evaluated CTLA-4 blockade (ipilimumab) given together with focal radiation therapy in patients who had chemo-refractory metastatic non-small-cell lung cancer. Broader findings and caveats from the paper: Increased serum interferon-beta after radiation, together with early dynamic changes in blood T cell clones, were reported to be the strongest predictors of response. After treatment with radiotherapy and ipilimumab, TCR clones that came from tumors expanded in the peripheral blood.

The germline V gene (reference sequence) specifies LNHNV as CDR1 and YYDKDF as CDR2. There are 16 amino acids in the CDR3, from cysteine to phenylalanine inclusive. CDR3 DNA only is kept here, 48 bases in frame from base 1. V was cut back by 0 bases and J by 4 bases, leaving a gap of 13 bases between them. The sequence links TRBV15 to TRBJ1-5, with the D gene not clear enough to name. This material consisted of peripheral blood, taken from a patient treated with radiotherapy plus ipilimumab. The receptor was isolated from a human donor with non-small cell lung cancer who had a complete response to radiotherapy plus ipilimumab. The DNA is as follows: TGTGCCACCAGCAGAGAAGAGGGTCTGAGAAATCAGCCCCAGCATTTT. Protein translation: CATSREEGLRNQPQHF. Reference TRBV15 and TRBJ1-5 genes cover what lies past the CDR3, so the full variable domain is DAMVIQNPRYQVTQFGKPVTLSCSQTLNHNVMYWYQQKSSQAPKLLFHYYDKDFNNEADTPDNFQSRRPNTSFCFLDIRSPGLGDTAMYLCATSREEGLRNQPQHFGDGTRLSIL.